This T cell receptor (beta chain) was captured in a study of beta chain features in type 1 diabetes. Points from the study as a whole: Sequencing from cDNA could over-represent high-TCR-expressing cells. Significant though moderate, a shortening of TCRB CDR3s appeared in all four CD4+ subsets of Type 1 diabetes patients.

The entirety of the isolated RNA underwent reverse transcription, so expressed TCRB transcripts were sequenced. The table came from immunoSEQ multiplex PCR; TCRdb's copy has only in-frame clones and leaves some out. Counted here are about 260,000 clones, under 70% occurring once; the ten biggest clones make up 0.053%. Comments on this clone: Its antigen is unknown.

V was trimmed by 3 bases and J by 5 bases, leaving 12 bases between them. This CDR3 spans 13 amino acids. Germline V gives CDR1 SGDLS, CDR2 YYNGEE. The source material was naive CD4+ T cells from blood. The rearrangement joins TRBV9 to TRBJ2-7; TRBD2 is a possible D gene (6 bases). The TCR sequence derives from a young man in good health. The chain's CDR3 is CASSEGLLDEQYF. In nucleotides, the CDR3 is TGTGCCAGCAGCGAGGGACTGCTCGACGAGCAGTACTTC. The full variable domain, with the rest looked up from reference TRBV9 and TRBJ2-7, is DSGVTQTPKHLITATGQRVTLRCSPRSGDLSVYWYQQSLDQGLQFLIQYYNGEERAKGNILERFSAQQFPDLHSELNLSSLELGDSALYFCASSEGLLDEQYFGPGTRLTVT.